The text below deals with one T cell receptor (beta chain). Its antigen is not known. RNA transcripts were the source from which TCR beta CDR3 regions were amplified. RT-PCR in the first round used HTBI primers; a second-round multiplex PCR followed. MiXCR, applied by TCRdb to the multiplex PCR reads, yields one record per CDR3 protein. The data hold more than 1,000,000 distinct CDR3 sequences, with around a third observed a single time. This sample was included in a study of Graves' ophthalmopathy and Graves' hyperthyroidism. Whole-study context: The authors defined stable hyperthyroidism as no ophthalmopathy within 18 months of follow-up. Findings and caveats of the study: Detection in blood was also observed for most expanded thyroid clonotypes above 0.001 frequency.

The trim removed 6 bases at V and 4 bases at J, leaving 6 bases unmatched. Per the germline V gene, CDR1 is WSHSY and CDR2 is SAAADI. This CDR3 is built from 15 residues. Establishment of the diagnosis relied upon clinical symptoms, serum thyroxine, TRAb, thyroid ultrasound and orbital computed tomography. The sequenced material came from peripheral blood or thyroid tissue (not recorded which). The chain joins TRBV10-2 to TRBJ2-7; 13 bases agree with TRBD2. The TCR comes from an adult man with Graves' hyperthyroidism. For the CDR3, the DNA is TGCGCCAGCAGCCCCGGGACTAGCGGGGAGTACGAGCAGTACTTC. Translation gives CASSPGTSGEYEQYF.